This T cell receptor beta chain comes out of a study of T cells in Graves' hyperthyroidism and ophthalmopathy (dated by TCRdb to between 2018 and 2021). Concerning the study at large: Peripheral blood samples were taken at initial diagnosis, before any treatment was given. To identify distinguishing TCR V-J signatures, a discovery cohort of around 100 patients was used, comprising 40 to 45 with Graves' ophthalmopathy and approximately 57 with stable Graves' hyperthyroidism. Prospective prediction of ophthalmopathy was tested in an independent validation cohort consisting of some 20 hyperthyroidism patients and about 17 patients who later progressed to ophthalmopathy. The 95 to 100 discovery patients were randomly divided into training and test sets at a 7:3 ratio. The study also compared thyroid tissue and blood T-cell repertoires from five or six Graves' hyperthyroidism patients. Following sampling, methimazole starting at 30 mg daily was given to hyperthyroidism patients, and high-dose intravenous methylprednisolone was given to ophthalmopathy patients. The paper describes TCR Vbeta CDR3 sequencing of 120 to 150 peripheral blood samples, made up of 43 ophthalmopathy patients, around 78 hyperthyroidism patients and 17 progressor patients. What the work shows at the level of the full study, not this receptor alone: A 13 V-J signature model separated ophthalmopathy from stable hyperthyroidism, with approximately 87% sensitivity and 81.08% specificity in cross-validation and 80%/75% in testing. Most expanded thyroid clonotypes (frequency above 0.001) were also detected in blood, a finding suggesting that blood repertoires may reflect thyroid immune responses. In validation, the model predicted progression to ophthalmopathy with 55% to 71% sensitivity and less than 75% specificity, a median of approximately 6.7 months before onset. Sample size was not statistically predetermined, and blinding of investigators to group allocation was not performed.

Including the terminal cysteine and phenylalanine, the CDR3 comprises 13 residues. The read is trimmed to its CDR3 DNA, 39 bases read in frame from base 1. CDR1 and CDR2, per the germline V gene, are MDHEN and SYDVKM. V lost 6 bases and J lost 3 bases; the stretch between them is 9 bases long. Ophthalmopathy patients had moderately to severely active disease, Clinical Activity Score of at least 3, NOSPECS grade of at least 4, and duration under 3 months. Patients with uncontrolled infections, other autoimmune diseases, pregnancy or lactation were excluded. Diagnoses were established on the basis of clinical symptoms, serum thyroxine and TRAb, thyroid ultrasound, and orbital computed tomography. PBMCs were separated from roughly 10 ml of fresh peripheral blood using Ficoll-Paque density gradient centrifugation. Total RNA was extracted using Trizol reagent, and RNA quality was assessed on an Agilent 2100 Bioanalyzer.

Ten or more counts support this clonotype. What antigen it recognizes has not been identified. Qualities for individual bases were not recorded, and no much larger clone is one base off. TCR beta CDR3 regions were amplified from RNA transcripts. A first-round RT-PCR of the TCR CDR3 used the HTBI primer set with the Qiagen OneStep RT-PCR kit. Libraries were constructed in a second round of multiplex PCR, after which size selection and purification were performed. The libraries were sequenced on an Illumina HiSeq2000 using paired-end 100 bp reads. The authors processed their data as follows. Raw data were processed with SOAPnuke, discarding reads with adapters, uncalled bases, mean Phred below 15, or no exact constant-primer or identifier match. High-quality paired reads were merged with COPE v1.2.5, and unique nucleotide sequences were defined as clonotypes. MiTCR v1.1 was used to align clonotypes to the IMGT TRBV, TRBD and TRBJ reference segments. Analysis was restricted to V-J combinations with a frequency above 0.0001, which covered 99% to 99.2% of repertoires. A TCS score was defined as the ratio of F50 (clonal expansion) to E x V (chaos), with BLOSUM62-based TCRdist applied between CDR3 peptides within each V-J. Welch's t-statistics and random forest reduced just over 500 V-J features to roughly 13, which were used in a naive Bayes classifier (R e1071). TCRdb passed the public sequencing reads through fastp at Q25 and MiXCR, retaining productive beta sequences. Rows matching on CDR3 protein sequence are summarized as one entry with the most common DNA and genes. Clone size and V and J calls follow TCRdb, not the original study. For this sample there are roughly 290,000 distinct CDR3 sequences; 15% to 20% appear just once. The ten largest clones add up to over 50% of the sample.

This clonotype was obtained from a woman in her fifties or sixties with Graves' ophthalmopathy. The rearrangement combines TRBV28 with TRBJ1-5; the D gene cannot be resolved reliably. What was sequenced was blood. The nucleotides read TGTGCCAGCAGGTTCTATTTCAATCAGCCCCAGCATTTT. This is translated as CASRFYFNQPQHF.